This entry features one TCR beta chain sequence. These data belong to a study of blood T cell repertoires in COVID-19. Study-wide context: The United States, Italy and Spain supplied acute and convalescent COVID-19 samples. PBMCs, B-cell-depleted T cells, or T cells provided the cDNA or gDNA that made up the material.

The repertoire was sequenced with immunoSEQ multiplex PCR; TCRdb's copy has only in-frame clones and lacks some. This repertoire shows 210,000 or so clones, about 76% found once; its top ten account for more than 8.5%. All enrollees were about 18 to 95 years old and from fewer than 25 US areas. Categorization into cohorts depended on clinical history that participants reported. This CDR3 contains 14 residues. The V and J ends lost 5 bases and 5 bases respectively, with 15 bases between them. CDR1 SGHAT and CDR2 FQDESV come from the germline V gene (reference sequence). The chain uses TRBV11-1 and TRBJ2-5; a possible D gene is TRBD1 (6 bases). Sample: PBMCs or T cells enriched from blood (not recorded which). The TCR was taken from a woman between 50 and 59 years old with acute COVID-19. Here the CDR3 DNA reads TGTGCCAGCAGCCCGAACAGGGTTGGGGAGACCCAGTACTTC. Translating it yields CASSPNRVGETQYF.